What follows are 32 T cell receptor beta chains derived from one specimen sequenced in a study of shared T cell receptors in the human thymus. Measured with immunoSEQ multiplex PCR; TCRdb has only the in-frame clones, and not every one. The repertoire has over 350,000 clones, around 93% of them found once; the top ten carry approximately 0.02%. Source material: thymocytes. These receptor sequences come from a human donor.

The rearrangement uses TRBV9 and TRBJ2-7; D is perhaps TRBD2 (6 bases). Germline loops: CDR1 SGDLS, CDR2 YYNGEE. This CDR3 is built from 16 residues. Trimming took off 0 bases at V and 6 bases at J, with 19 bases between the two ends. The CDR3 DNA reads TGTGCCAGCAGCGTAGAAATAGCGGAGGACCCCGCCGAGCAGTACTTC. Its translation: CASSVEIAEDPAEQYF.

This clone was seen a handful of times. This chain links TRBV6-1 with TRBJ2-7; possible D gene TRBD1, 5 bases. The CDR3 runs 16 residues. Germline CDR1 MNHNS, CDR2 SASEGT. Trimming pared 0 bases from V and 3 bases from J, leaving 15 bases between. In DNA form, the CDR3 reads TGTGCCAGCAGTGAAGCGCAATGGACATACTACTACGAGCAGTACTTC. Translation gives CASSEAQWTYYYEQYF.

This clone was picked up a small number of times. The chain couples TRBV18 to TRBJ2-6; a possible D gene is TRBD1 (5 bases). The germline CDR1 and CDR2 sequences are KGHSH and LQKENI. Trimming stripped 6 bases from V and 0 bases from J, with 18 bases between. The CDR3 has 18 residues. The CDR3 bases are TGTGCCAGCTCGAGTCCCGACAGACCGGGCTCTGGGGCCAACGTCCTGACTTTC. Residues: CASSSPDRPGSGANVLTF.

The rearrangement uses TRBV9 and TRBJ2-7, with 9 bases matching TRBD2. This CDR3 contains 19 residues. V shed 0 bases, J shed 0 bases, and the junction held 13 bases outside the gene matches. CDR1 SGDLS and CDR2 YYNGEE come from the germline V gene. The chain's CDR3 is CASSVGEGLAERSSYEQYF. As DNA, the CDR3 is TGTGCCAGCAGCGTAGGGGAGGGACTAGCCGAAAGGAGCTCCTACGAGCAGTACTTC. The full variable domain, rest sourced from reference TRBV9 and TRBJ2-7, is DSGVTQTPKHLITATGQRVTLRCSPRSGDLSVYWYQQSLDQGLQFLIQYYNGEERAKGNILERFSAQQFPDLHSELNLSSLELGDSALYFCASSVGEGLAERSSYEQYFGPGTRLTVT.

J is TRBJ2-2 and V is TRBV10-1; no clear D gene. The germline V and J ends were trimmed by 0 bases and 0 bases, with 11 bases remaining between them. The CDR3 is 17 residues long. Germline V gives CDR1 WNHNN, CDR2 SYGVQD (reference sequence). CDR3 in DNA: TGCGCCAGCAGTGAGTCGTGGCGGACCGCGAACACCGGGGAGCTGTTTTTT. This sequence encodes CASSESWRTANTGELFF.

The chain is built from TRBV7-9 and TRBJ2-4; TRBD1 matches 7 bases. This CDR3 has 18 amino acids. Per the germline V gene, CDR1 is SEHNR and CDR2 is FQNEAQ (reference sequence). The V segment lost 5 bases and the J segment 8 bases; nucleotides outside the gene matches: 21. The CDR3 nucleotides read TGTGCCAGCAGCCCCCCTCAGGGGGAACAGGTGATAGAGGACATTCAGTACTTC. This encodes CASSPPQGEQVIEDIQYF.

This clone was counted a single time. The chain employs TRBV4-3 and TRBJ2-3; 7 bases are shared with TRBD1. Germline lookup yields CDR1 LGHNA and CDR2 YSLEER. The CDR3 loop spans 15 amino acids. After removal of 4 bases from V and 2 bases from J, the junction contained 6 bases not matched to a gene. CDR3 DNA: TGCGCCAGCAGCCTTGATAGGGGGCCCACAGATACGCAGTATTTT. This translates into CASSLDRGPTDTQYF.

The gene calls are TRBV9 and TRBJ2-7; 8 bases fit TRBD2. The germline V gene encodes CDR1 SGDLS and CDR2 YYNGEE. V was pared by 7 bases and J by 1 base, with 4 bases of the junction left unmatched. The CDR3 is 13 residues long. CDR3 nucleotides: TGTGCCAGCGCAATAGCGGGATCCTACGAGCAGTACTTC. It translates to CASAIAGSYEQYF.

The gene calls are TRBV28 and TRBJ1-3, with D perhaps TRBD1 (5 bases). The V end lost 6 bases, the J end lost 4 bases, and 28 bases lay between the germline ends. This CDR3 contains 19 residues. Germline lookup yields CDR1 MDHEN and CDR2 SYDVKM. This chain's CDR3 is CASSPLGDPGKRTGNTIYF. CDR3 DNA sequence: TGTGCCAGCAGCCCCCTAGGGGATCCAGGGAAGAGGACGGGAAACACCATATATTTT.

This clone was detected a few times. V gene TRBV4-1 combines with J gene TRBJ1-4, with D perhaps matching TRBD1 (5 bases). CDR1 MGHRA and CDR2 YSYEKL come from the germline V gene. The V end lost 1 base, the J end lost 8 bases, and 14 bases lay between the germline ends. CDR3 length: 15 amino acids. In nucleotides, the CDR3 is TGCGCCAGCAGCCAAGTTAGCCAGGGTGACGAAAAACTGTTTTTT. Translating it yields CASSQVSQGDEKLFF.

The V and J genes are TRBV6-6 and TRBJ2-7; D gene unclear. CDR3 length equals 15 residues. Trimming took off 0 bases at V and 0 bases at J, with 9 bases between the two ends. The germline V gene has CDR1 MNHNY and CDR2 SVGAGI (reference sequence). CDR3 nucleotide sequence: TGTGCCAGCAGTTACTCCTCCGGACCCTCCTACGAGCAGTACTTC. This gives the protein CASSYSSGPSYEQYF.

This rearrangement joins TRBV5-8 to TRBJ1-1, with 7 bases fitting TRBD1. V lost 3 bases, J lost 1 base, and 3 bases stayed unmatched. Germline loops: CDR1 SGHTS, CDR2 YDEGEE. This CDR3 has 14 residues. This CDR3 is CASSSGQQNTEAFF. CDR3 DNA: TGTGCCAGCAGCTCGGGACAGCAGAACACTGAAGCTTTCTTT.

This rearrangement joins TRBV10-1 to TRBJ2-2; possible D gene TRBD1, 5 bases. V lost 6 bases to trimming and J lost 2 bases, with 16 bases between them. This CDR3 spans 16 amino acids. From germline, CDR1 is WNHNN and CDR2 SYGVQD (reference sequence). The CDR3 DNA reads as TGCGCCAGCAGAATGGGGCCTTCAGGCAACACCGGGGAGCTGTTTTTT. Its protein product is CASRMGPSGNTGELFF.

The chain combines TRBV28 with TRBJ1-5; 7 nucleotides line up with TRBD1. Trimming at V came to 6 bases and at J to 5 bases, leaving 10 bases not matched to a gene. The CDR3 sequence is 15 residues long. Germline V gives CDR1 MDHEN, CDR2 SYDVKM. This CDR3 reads CASRGGRRDDQPQHF. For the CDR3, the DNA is TGTGCCAGCAGAGGGGGCAGGCGCGACGATCAGCCCCAGCATTTT.

CDR3 sequence: CASSTRTGPYEQYF. The CDR3 nucleotides are TGTGCCAGCAGCACGAGGACAGGGCCCTACGAGCAGTACTTC. The gene calls are TRBV5-5 and TRBJ2-7; 8 positions match TRBD1. The CDR3 runs to 14 residues. Per the germline V gene, CDR1 is SGHKS and CDR2 is YYEKEE (reference sequence). The trim removed 4 bases at V and 2 bases at J, leaving 5 bases unmatched.

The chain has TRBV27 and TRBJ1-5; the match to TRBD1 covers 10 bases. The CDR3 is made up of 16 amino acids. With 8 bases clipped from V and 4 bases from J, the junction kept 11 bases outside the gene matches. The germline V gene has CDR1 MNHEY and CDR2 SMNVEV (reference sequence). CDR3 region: CASSSSGTGENQPQHF. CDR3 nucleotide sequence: TGTGCCAGCTCCTCTTCCGGGACAGGGGAGAATCAGCCCCAGCATTTT.

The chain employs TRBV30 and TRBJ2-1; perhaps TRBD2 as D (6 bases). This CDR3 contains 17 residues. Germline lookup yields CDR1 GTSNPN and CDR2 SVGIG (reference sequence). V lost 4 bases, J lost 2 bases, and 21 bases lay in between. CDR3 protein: CAWIGGATRVAYNEQFF. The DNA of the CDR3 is TGTGCCTGGATAGGAGGGGCCACTAGAGTCGCCTACAATGAGCAGTTCTTC. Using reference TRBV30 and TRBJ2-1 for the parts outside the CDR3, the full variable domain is SQTIHQWPATLVQPVGSPLSLECTVEGTSNPNLYWYRQAAGRGLQLLFYSVGIGQISSEVPQNLSASRPQDRQFILSSKKLLLSDSGFYLCAWIGGATRVAYNEQFFGPGTRLTVL.

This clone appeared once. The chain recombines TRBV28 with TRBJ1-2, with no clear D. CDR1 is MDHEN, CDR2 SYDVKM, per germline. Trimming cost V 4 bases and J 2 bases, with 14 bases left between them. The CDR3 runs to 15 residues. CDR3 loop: CASSSISRSNYGYTF. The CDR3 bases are TGTGCCAGCAGTTCTATCAGTAGATCAAACTATGGCTACACCTTC.

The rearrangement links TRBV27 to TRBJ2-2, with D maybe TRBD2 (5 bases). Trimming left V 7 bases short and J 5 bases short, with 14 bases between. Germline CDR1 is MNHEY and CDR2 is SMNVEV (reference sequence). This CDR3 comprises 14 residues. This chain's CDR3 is CASTSGLGTGELFF. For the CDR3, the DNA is TGTGCCAGCACCTCAGGACTGGGTACCGGGGAGCTGTTTTTT.

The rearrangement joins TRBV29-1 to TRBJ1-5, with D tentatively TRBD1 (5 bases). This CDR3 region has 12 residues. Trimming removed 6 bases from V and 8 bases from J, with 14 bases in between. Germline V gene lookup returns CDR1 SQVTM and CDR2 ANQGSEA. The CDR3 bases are TGCAGCGTAGGGGACCATGTTGAGCCCCAGCATTTT. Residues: CSVGDHVEPQHF.

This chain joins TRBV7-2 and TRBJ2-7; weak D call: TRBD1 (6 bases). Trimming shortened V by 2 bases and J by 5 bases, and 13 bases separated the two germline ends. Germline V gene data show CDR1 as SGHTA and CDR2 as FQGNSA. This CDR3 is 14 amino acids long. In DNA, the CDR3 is TGTGCCAGCAGCTTAAGGGGGTTGGGGGACGAGCAGTACTTC. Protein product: CASSLRGLGDEQYF.

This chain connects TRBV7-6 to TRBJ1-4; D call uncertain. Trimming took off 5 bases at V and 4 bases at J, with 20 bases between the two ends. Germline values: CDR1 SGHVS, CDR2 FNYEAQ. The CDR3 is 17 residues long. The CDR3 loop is CASSKIVRTLSNEKLFF. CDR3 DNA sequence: TGTGCCAGCAGCAAGATTGTCAGAACACTAAGTAATGAAAAACTGTTTTTT.

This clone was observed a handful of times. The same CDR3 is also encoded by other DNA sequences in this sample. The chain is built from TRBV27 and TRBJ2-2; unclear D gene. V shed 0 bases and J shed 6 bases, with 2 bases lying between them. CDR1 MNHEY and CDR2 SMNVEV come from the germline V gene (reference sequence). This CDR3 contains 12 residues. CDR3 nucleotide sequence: TGTGCCAGCAGTTTATCGGCCGGGGAGCTGTTTTTT. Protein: CASSLSAGELFF.

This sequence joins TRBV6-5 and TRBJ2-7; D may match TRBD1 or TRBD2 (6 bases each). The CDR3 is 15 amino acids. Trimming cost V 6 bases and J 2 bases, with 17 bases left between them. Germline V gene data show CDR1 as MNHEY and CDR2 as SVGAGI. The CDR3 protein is CASRLRSGAPYEQYF. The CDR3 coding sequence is TGTGCCAGCAGGTTGCGTTCGGGGGCCCCCTACGAGCAGTACTTC.

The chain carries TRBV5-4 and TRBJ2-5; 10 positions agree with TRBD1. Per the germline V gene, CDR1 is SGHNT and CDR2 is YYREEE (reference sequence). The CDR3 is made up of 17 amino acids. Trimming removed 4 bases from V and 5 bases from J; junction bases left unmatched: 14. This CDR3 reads CASSPRQGAIIRETQYF. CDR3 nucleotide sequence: TGTGCCAGCAGCCCGAGACAGGGGGCTATTATTAGGGAGACCCAGTACTTC.

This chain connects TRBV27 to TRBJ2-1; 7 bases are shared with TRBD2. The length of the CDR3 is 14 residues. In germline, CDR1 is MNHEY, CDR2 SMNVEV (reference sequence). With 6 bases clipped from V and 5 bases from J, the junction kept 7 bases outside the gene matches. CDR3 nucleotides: TGTGCCAGCAGACTGGGGCTAGCGGACAATGAGCAGTTCTTC. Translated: CASRLGLADNEQFF.

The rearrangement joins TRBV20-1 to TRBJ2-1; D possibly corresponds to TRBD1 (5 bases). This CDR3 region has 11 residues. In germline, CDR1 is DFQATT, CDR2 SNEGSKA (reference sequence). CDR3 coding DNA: TGCAGCCTGGGGCCAAACAATGAGCAGTTCTTC. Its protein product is CSLGPNNEQFF.

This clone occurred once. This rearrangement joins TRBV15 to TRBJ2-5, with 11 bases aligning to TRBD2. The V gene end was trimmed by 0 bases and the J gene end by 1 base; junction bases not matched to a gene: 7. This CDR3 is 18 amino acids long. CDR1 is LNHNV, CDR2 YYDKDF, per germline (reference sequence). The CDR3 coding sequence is TGTGCCACCAGCAGAGATCGGGCGGGACTAGCGGCCCAAGAGACCCAGTACTTC. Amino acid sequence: CATSRDRAGLAAQETQYF.

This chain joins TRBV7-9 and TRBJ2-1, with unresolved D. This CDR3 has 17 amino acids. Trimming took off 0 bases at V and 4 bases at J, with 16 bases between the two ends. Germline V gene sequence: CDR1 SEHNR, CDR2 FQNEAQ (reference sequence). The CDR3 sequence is CASSLAVKLTIYNEQFF. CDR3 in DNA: TGTGCCAGCAGCTTAGCAGTTAAGTTGACCATTTACAATGAGCAGTTCTTC.

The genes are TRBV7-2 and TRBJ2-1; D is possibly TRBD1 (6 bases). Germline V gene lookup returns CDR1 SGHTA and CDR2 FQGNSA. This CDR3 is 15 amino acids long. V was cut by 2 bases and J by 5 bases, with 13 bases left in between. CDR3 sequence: CASSLRAGVDNEQFF. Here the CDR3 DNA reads TGTGCCAGCAGCTTAAGGGCAGGGGTTGACAATGAGCAGTTCTTC.

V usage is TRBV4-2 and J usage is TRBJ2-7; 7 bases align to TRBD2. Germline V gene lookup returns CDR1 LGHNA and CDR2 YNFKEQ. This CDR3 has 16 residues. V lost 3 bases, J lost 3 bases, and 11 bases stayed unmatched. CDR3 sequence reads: CASSHPPRGSHYEQYF. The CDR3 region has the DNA TGTGCCAGCAGCCATCCCCCCCGCGGGAGTCACTACGAGCAGTACTTC.

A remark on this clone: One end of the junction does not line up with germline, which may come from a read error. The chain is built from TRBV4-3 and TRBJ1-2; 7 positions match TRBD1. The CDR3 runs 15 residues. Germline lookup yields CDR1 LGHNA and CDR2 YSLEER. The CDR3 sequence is CASGQPGQSNYGYTF. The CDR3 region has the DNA TGCGCCAGCGGCCAGCCGGGACAGAGTAACTATGGCTACACCTTC.